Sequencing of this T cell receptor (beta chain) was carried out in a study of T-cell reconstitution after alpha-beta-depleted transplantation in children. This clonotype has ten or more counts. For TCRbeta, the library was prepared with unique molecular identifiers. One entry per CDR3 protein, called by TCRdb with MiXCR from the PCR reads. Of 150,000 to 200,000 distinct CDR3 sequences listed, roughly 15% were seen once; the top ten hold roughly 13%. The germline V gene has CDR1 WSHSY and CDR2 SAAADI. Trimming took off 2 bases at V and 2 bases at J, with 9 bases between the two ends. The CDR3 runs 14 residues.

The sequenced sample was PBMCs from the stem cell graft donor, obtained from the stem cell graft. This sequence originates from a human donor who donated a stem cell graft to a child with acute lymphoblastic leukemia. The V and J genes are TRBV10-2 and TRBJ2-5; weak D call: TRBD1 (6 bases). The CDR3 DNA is TGCGCCAGCAGTGAGATAGGGGGACAAGAGACCCAGTACTTC. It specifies CASSEIGGQETQYF.